The clone carrying this TCR beta chain was detected only a few times. From germline, CDR1 is SEHNR and CDR2 FQNEAQ (reference sequence). CDR3 length: 12 residues. Trimming removed 9 bases at V and 2 bases at J, with 10 bases between. Sequenced by immunoSEQ multiplex PCR; TCRdb stores in-frame clones only, minus some. Altogether about 20,000 clones are present, over 65% being singletons, with the ten largest covering about 20%. This sample is part of a study of OX40 agonist ivuxolimab in advanced cancers. The chain is built from TRBV7-9 and TRBJ2-5, with TRBD2 as a possible D gene (6 bases). The TCR was taken from an adult with an advanced solid tumor such as melanoma, head and neck, liver or kidney cancer. This material consisted of CD4+ or CD8+ T cells sorted from blood, taken in a trial of the OX40 agonist ivuxolimab. The CDR3 here is CASQGLQETQYF. In DNA form, the CDR3 reads TGTGCCAGTCAGGGACTTCAAGAGACCCAGTACTTC.